The present T cell receptor beta chain was sequenced within a study of graft-versus-host responses after intestinal transplantation. Study at large: Multivisceral, liver-intestinal, or isolated intestinal grafts went to recipients. The study gave all recipients anti-thymocyte globulin induction, then tacrolimus and steroids for 2 to 3 years.

Germline CDR1 and CDR2: MNHEY and SVGAGI. Trimming removed 5 bases from V and 9 bases from J; junction bases left unmatched: 12. The CDR3 is 15 amino acids. Findings and caveats of the study: Peak circulating GvH clone levels were associated with early post-transplant HvG declines. GvH clones occurred in recipient marrow; some first appeared in ileum or blood.

Measured with immunoSEQ multiplex PCR; TCRdb has only the in-frame clones, and not every one. The sample yields approximately 88,000 clones, 94% seen once. A note on this clone: Its antigen is not known.

The clonotype was recovered from a human donor who was the organ donor for an intestinal transplant. The chain combines TRBV6-5 with TRBJ1-5; TRBD1 aligns across 8 bases. Sequences were derived from unstimulated CD4+ T cells sorted from spleen or lymph node cells, sampled before transplant. CDR3 nucleotides: TGTGCCAGCAGTCGGACAGGGTCTAATAGCTGGCCCCAGCATTTT. It specifies CASSRTGSNSWPQHF.